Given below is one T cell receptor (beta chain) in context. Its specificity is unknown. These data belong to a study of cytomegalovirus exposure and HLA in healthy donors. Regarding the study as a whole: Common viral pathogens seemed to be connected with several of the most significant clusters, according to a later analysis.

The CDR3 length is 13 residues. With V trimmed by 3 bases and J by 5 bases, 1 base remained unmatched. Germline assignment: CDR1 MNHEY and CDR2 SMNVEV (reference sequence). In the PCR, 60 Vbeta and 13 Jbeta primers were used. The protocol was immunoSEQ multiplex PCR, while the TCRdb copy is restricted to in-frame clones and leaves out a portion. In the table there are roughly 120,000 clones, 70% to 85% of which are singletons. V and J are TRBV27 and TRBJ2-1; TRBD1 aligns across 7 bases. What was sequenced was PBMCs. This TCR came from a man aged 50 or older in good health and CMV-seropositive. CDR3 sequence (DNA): TGTGCCAGCAGTTTGGACAGGAACAATGAGCAGTTCTTC. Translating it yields CASSLDRNNEQFF.